This is a list of T cell receptor beta chains from one sample in a study of early T cells in non-severe SARS-CoV-2 infection. MiXCR, run by TCRdb on the 5' RACE reads, gives a single entry per CDR3 protein. The sample carries 37,000 or so distinct CDR3 sequences, roughly 6.2% recorded once. Sequencing was done on a sample of whole blood. These receptors were collected from an adult who was a healthcare worker with PCR-confirmed SARS-CoV-2 infection or an uninfected control (not recorded which). Both conserved end residues are part of each CDR3. The order of the fields is V gene, clone size, D gene, J gene, CDR3 DNA, CDR3 protein. The D gene is left open where the match is weak. A clone size is listed for some rows: how often the clone was seen (once, few, many), or a class if it is expanded.

TRBV5-6	many	.	TRBJ1-1	TGTGCCAGCAGCTTGGAGGGGTCCGAAGCTTTCTTT	CASSLEGSEAFF
TRBV7-9	many	TRBD1	TRBJ2-7	TGTGCCAGCAGCTTAGTGGGGACAGGGGTCGTCGAGCAGTACTTC	CASSLVGTGVVEQYF
TRBV18	many	.	TRBJ1-5	TGTGCCAGCTCTCGGACAGTCAATCAGCCCCAGCATTTT	CASSRTVNQPQHF
TRBV4-3	.	TRBD2	TRBJ2-2	TGCGCCAGCAGCCGCGGGACTAGCGGGGGGACCGGGGAGCTGTTTTTT	CASSRGTSGGTGELFF
TRBV7-3	many	.	TRBJ2-7	TGTGCCAGCAGCTTAAATTCCTACGAGCAGTACTTC	CASSLNSYEQYF
TRBV12-3/TRBV12-4	.	TRBD1	TRBJ2-1	TGTGCCAGCAGTTTCGCCGGGACAGGGAGTAATGAGCAGTTCTTC	CASSFAGTGSNEQFF
TRBV7-2	.	TRBD2	TRBJ2-1	TGTGCCAGCAGGGAGACTAGCGGGAGGGCCATGGATGAGCAGTTCTTC	CASRETSGRAMDEQFF
TRBV5-1	few	.	TRBJ1-2	TGCGCCAGCAGCCCCAGGAATGGGGGCTACACCTTC	CASSPRNGGYTF
TRBV27	few	TRBD2	TRBJ2-1	TGTGCCAGCAGTTCCCCGGGACTAGCGGGGGGAGGAGAGCAGTTCTTC	CASSSPGLAGGGEQFF
TRBV30	many	.	TRBJ1-2	TGTGCCTGGAGTGTACAGTACTATGGCTACACCTTC	CAWSVQYYGYTF
TRBV7-6	.	.	TRBJ2-7	TGTGCCAGCAGCTTAGCGGGGGCCTACGAGCAGTACTTC	CASSLAGAYEQYF
TRBV5-5	.	TRBD2	TRBJ2-3	TGTGCCAGCAGCACCGTAGCGGGGAGCACAGATACGCAGTATTTT	CASSTVAGSTDTQYF
TRBV6-4	many	.	TRBJ1-5	TGTGCCAGTCCCAGGGACCAGCCCCAGCATTTT	CASPRDQPQHF
TRBV29-1	.	.	TRBJ2-1	TGCAGCGTTCGTCGAAATATATACAATGAGCAGTTCTTC	CSVRRNIYNEQFF
TRBV20-1	many	.	TRBJ1-1	TGCAGTGCTAGAGATGCCGGGGAGGCTTTCTTT	CSARDAGEAFF
TRBV6-1	many	TRBD1	TRBJ1-1	TGTGCCAGCAGTAGACAGGGAGAGAGGACTGAAGCTTTCTTT	CASSRQGERTEAFF
TRBV20-1	many	TRBD1	TRBJ1-2	TGCAGTGCTAGTCTGACAGGGCGATATGGCTACACCTTC	CSASLTGRYGYTF
TRBV18	many	TRBD1	TRBJ1-2	TGTGCCAGCTCACTCAACGAGGGGGCGCGGTTTGGCTACACCTTC	CASSLNEGARFGYTF
TRBV28	many	TRBD2	TRBJ2-1	TGTGCCAGCAGTGCGTCTAGCGGGAGGATGTACAATGAGCAGTTCTTC	CASSASSGRMYNEQFF
TRBV10-3	many	TRBD1	TRBJ2-3	TGTGCCATCAGTGAGTCGGGACAGGGGATGGTCCAAAATACGCAGTATTTT	CAISESGQGMVQNTQYF
TRBV20-1	many	TRBD1	TRBJ2-2	TGCAGTGCGACAGGGACGAACACCGGGGAGCTGTTTTTT	CSATGTNTGELFF
TRBV20-1	many	TRBD1	TRBJ1-6	TGCAGTGCTAGGGTGGTCGGACAGGGGGCATCATCACCCCTCCACTTT	CSARVVGQGASSPLHF
TRBV12-3/TRBV12-4	.	TRBD1	TRBJ2-7	TGTGCCAGCAGGAAGGGGGCCGTGAACGAGCAGTACTTC	CASRKGAVNEQYF
TRBV20-1	many	.	TRBJ1-4	TGCAGTGCTAGGGATTTTGATGAAAAACTGTTTTTT	CSARDFDEKLFF
TRBV20-1	many	.	TRBJ2-1	TGCAGTGTCCAGGAGGTGGATGAGCAGTTCTTC	CSVQEVDEQFF
TRBV7-8	many	TRBD1	TRBJ2-3	TGTGCCAGCAGCTCTCTAGGGAGCCGGACAGGGGGTACGCAGTATTTT	CASSSLGSRTGGTQYF
TRBV20-1	many	.	TRBJ2-3	TGCAGTGCTTCCCCGACTTGGGAAATGCAGTATTTT	CSASPTWEMQYF